The 25 T cell receptor beta chains listed next were all sequenced from one sample in a study of T cells expressing NK-cell markers. TCRdb reprocessed the 5' RACE reads and keeps a single row for each CDR3 protein, giving no DNA. In all, the sample yields about 390,000 distinct CDR3 sequences. The sample was blood T cells: a sorted CD56 or NKG2C T cell subset, CD4+ or CD8+ T cells, or bulk PBMC T cells (not recorded which). Receptors originate from a woman aged 45 to 65 in good health.

The chain joins TRBV9 to TRBJ2-5; TCRdb designates TRBD2, a call that cannot be tested without DNA. The CDR3 sequence is 16 residues long. Per germline, CDR1 SGDLS and CDR2 YYNGEE. CDR3 region: CASSVETGRGGETQYF.

The chain employs TRBV3-1 and TRBJ2-7; the TCRdb D gene call, TRBD1, has no DNA to confirm it. CDR1 and CDR2 (germline): LGHDT, YNNKEL (reference sequence). There are 15 residues in the CDR3. The CDR3 is CASSQGGTARYEQYF.

The gene calls are TRBV20-1 and TRBJ2-5; there is no DNA to check the TCRdb D call of TRBD2. Germline V lookup: CDR1 DFQATT, CDR2 SNEGSKA (reference sequence). The CDR3 extends over 13 amino acids. CDR3 region: CKVNAVAGETQYF.

The chain employs TRBV25-1 and TRBJ2-1; TCRdb indicates TRBD1, and absent DNA this call remains unverified. The CDR3 has 13 residues. Germline V lookup: CDR1 MGHDK, CDR2 SYGVNS. The CDR3 loop reads CARPGQGNSEQFF.

The rearrangement uses TRBV5-1 and TRBJ2-2; as DNA is missing, the TRBD1 call by TCRdb cannot be tested. The CDR3 loop spans 16 amino acids. The V gene's germline CDR1 is SGHRS and CDR2 YFSETQ. CDR3 region: CASSRGTGGNTGELFF. The complete variable domain, with remaining parts taken from reference TRBV5-1 and TRBJ2-2, reads KAGVTQTPRYLIKTRGQQVTLSCSPISGHRSVSWYQQTPGQGLQFLFEYFSETQRNKGNFPGRFSGRQFSNSRSEMNVSTLELGDSALYLCASSRGTGGNTGELFFGEGSRLTVL.

V gene TRBV4-1 combines with J gene TRBJ2-1. CDR1 is MGHRA and CDR2 is YSYEKL in the germline V gene. CDR3 size: 16 residues. This chain's CDR3 is CASSQADLFSYNEQFF.

The chain uses TRBV12-5 and TRBJ2-7; TCRdb calls TRBD1, which cannot be checked without DNA. CDR1 and CDR2 (germline): LGHNT, FRNRAP. This CDR3 contains 14 residues. The CDR3 protein is CASGLGGGTYEQYF.

The chain joins TRBV6-5 to TRBJ1-4. The germline CDR1 and CDR2 sequences are MNHEY and SVGAGI. The CDR3 covers 13 residues. CDR3 protein: CASSRGYSEKLFF.

The V and J genes are TRBV9 and TRBJ2-7; TCRdb lists TRBD2, though no DNA is available to test this call. Per germline, CDR1 SGDLS and CDR2 YYNGEE. This CDR3 has 14 amino acids. The CDR3 sequence is CASSVVAGSYEQYF.

The chain links TRBV12-3 or TRBV12-4 to TRBJ2-2; TCRdb names TRBD2, which stays unverified in the absence of DNA. This CDR3 contains 16 residues. CDR3 sequence reads: CASSLGTFRGTGELFF.

The chain combines TRBV4-2 with TRBJ2-5. Germline CDR1 LGHNA, CDR2 YNFKEQ. The CDR3 totals 14 residues. The CDR3 region is CASSQVAAQETQYF.

The V and J genes are TRBV12-3 or TRBV12-4 and TRBJ2-7; TCRdb picks TRBD1, but there is no DNA to check that call. The CDR3 is made up of 15 amino acids. CDR3 protein: CASSFGTRRSYEQYF.

The chain combines TRBV12-3 or TRBV12-4 with TRBJ1-2; TCRdb picks TRBD1, but there is no DNA to check that call. The CDR3 is made up of 15 amino acids. The chain's CDR3 is CASSNGTGVGFGYTF.

The rearrangement joins TRBV9 to TRBJ2-5; TCRdb indicates TRBD1, and absent DNA this call remains unverified. This CDR3 has 14 residues. Germline CDR1 SGDLS, CDR2 YYNGEE. The CDR3 spells CASSVDMGGETQYF. The entire variable domain, with the rest obtained from reference TRBV9 and TRBJ2-5, is as follows: DSGVTQTPKHLITATGQRVTLRCSPRSGDLSVYWYQQSLDQGLQFLIQYYNGEERAKGNILERFSAQQFPDLHSELNLSSLELGDSALYFCASSVDMGGETQYFGPGTRLLVL.

The chain carries TRBV27 and TRBJ2-7; TCRdb outputs TRBD2, but without DNA this stays unchecked. The CDR3 covers 15 residues. Germline assignment: CDR1 MNHEY and CDR2 SMNVEV (reference sequence). CDR3 region: CASGPLLDGDYEQYF.

V and J are TRBV18 and TRBJ2-7. The CDR3 is 14 amino acids. CDR1 is KGHSH, CDR2 LQKENI, per germline. This chain's CDR3 is CASSQGGGSYEQYF.

The chain employs TRBV11-3 and TRBJ2-2. The length of the CDR3 is 17 residues. The germline gives CDR1 SGHNT, CDR2 YENEEA. This CDR3 is CASSLDAKALYTGELFF.

The gene calls are TRBV2 and TRBJ2-5; the D call from TCRdb, TRBD2, cannot be confirmed without DNA. This CDR3 spans 13 amino acids. Germline CDR1 reads SNHLY; CDR2 reads FYNNEI. CDR3 sequence: CASTPSGEETQYF.

The CDR3 loop reads CASSQGVTYEQYF. This chain links TRBV7-9 with TRBJ2-7; the D gene TCRdb calls, TRBD1, cannot be checked with no DNA. In germline, CDR1 is SEHNR, CDR2 FQNEAQ (reference sequence). The CDR3 runs 13 residues.

The chain links TRBV7-9 to TRBJ2-7; TCRdb returns TRBD1, unconfirmable since there is no DNA. CDR3 size: 17 residues. The germline gives CDR1 SEHNR, CDR2 FQNEAQ (reference sequence). CDR3 amino acids: CASSAKFGQGGIHEQYF.

The chain has TRBV27 and TRBJ2-3; the TCRdb D gene call, TRBD1, has no DNA to confirm it. The CDR3 has 15 residues. CDR1 MNHEY and CDR2 SMNVEV come from the germline V gene (reference sequence). CDR3 region: CASSLTGARSDTQYF.

The J gene is TRBJ2-7, the V gene TRBV5-1. Per the germline V gene, CDR1 is SGHRS and CDR2 is YFSETQ. CDR3 size: 14 residues. CDR3 in amino acids: CASSLDGLSYEQYF.

The rearrangement uses TRBV5-1 and TRBJ1-3. The germline V gene encodes CDR1 SGHRS and CDR2 YFSETQ. CDR3 length: 18 amino acids. CDR3 in amino acids: CASSLAQDLQSSGNTIYF.

The V and J genes are TRBV12-3 or TRBV12-4 and TRBJ1-5. This CDR3 spans 15 amino acids. The CDR3 loop is CASSLKGSSNQPQHF.

V gene TRBV7-8 combines with J gene TRBJ2-5. CDR3 length: 12 amino acids. The V gene's germline CDR1 is SGHVS and CDR2 FQNEAQ. The CDR3 sequence is CASSLAAQTQYF.